These 23 T cell receptor beta chains were all obtained from the same sample, sequenced in a study of identical twins. Each CDR3 protein is one row after TCRdb ran MiXCR on the 5' RACE reads. The sample carries approximately 350,000 distinct CDR3 sequences, around 12% recorded once. These same data were also listed under a study on yellow fever vaccine responses in identical twins.

Sequencing input: CD8+ T cells sorted from blood. All receptors derive from a woman aged 18 to 35 in good health.

The chain joins TRBV24-1 to TRBJ2-1; TRBD2 agrees at 8 bases. The CDR3 spans 16 residues. With 3 bases clipped from V and 4 bases from J, the junction kept 7 bases outside the gene matches. Germline assignment: CDR1 KGHDR and CDR2 SFDVKD. The CDR3 DNA sequence: TGTGCCACCAGTGATCCGGGACTAGAGGCGTACAATGAGCAGTTCTTC. This encodes CATSDPGLEAYNEQFF.

Written as DNA, the CDR3 is TGTGCCAGCAGTTACCGCAAGACAGGGTGGTATGAGCAGTTCTTC. Translation gives CASSYRKTGWYEQFF. The chain carries TRBV6-5 and TRBJ2-1, with 7 bases matching TRBD1. Germline-derived CDR1 and CDR2 are MNHEY and SVGAGI. Trimming at V came to 2 bases and at J to 8 bases, leaving 9 bases not matched to a gene. CDR3 size: 15 residues.

The genes are TRBV7-6 and TRBJ1-4; D gene unclear. There are 15 residues in the CDR3. CDR1 and CDR2 (germline): SGHVS, FNYEAQ. V lost 5 bases, J lost 3 bases, and 13 bases lay in between. CDR3 residues: CASSRRHGSNEKLFF. DNA of the CDR3: TGTGCCAGCAGCCGACGTCACGGTTCTAATGAAAAACTGTTTTTT.

This clonotype was counted only a few times. The chain has TRBV14 and TRBJ2-1, with 8 bases aligning to TRBD1. The CDR3 has 12 amino acids. Trimming cost V 6 bases and J 10 bases; bases outside gene matches: 5. Per germline, CDR1 SGHDN and CDR2 FVKESK. Written as DNA, the CDR3 is TGTGCCAGCAGTCCAGGGGGCGCGGAGCAGTTCTTC. Its protein is CASSPGGAEQFF.

The chain joins TRBV18 to TRBJ1-5, with unresolved D. The CDR3 extends over 16 amino acids. The germline V and J ends were trimmed by 1 base and 2 bases, with 12 bases remaining between them. Per germline, CDR1 KGHSH and CDR2 LQKENI. CDR3 coding DNA: TGTGCCAGCTCACCACTGGCAGGTACGGGCAATCAGCCCCAGCATTTT. Protein: CASSPLAGTGNQPQHF. The full variable domain, its missing parts supplied by reference TRBV18 and TRBJ1-5, is NAGVMQNPRHLVRRRGQEARLRCSPMKGHSHVYWYRQLPEEGLKFMVYLQKENIIDESGMPKERFSAEFPKEGPSILRIQQVVRGDSAAYFCASSPLAGTGNQPQHFGDGTRLSIL.

This rearrangement joins TRBV4-1 to TRBJ2-5, with unresolved D. V lost 4 bases and J 0 bases, leaving 9 bases between the germline ends. Germline V CDR1 and CDR2: MGHRA, YSYEKL. This CDR3 comprises 14 residues. The chain's CDR3 is CASSPDLYQETQYF. DNA of the CDR3: TGCGCCAGCAGCCCGGACCTGTACCAAGAGACCCAGTACTTC.

This clonotype has a count of ten or more. This chain connects TRBV4-1 to TRBJ2-3; 9 bases agree with TRBD2. CDR1 and CDR2 from the germline V gene are MGHRA and YSYEKL. The CDR3 length is 17 residues. The ends lost 2 bases at V and 5 bases at J; junction bases unmatched: 11. The chain's CDR3 is CASSQSLPRGGQDTQYF. The CDR3 DNA is TGCGCCAGCAGCCAATCCCTTCCGCGGGGGGGCCAAGATACGCAGTATTTT.

This clonotype has just a few counts. The V call is TRBV24-1, the J call TRBJ2-7; D possibly corresponds to TRBD2 (6 bases). Germline V gives CDR1 KGHDR, CDR2 SFDVKD. Trimming removed 5 bases at V and 1 base at J, with 14 bases between. The CDR3 runs to 15 residues. CDR3 loop: CATSGGSGNSYEQYF. CDR3 DNA sequence: TGTGCCACCAGTGGTGGTAGCGGTAATTCCTACGAGCAGTACTTC.

The chain carries TRBV13 and TRBJ2-3; 8 nucleotides align to TRBD1. Germline loops: CDR1 PRHDT, CDR2 FYEKMQ (reference sequence). This CDR3 is 15 amino acids long. V trimming: 5 bases; J trimming: 1 base; junction bases outside the gene matches: 5. For the CDR3, the DNA is TGTGCCAGCAGCCCGGACAGGGACCGCACAGATACGCAGTATTTT. Translation: CASSPDRDRTDTQYF.

The chain carries TRBV13 and TRBJ2-1, with 9 bases aligning to TRBD2. The CDR3 totals 13 residues. The junction had 6 bases not matched to a gene; V was cut back by 2 bases and J by 13 bases. Germline assignment: CDR1 PRHDT and CDR2 FYEKMQ (reference sequence). The CDR3: CASSLLAGLEQFF. CDR3 sequence (DNA): TGTGCCAGCAGCTTACTAGCGGGACTTGAACAGTTCTTC.

The chain recombines TRBV18 with TRBJ2-1, with D perhaps TRBD2 (7 bases). This CDR3 region has 18 residues. V was pared by 0 bases and J by 5 bases, with 20 bases between. CDR1 and CDR2 (germline): KGHSH, LQKENI. CDR3 coding DNA: TGTGCCAGCTCACCACCGGATGGGGAGGGGGGCATCGACAATGAGCAGTTCTTC. Its protein is CASSPPDGEGGIDNEQFF.

This clonotype turned up a few times. The J gene is TRBJ2-2, the V gene TRBV20-1, with a weak D call TRBD1 (6 bases). CDR1 is DFQATT and CDR2 is SNEGSKA in the germline V gene (reference sequence). V was cut by 3 bases and J by 3 bases, with 14 bases left in between. This CDR3 spans 15 amino acids. The CDR3 sequence is CSASPHSGDTGELFF. The CDR3 DNA is TGCAGTGCTAGCCCCCACTCAGGGGACACCGGGGAGCTGTTTTTT.

This chain uses TRBV20-1 with TRBJ2-1; no definite D call. The V gene lost 0 bases and the J gene lost 8 bases, with 11 bases spanning the gap. Looked up from germline, CDR1 is DFQATT and CDR2 is SNEGSKA (reference sequence). The CDR3 is 13 amino acids. The CDR3 region has the DNA TGCAGTGCTAGAGATTTGTTCCAATATGAGCAGTTCTTC. This translates into CSARDLFQYEQFF.

This clonotype was recorded a few times. V gene TRBV20-1 combines with J gene TRBJ2-1; tentative D call: TRBD2 (6 bases). Trimming cost V 5 bases and J 10 bases, with 12 bases left between them. The V gene's germline CDR1 is DFQATT and CDR2 SNEGSKA (reference sequence). The CDR3 loop spans 11 amino acids. The CDR3 coding sequence is TGCAGTGCTGCGAAGGAGGGAGAGCAGTTCTTC. This gives the protein CSAAKEGEQFF.

This clonotype was observed a handful of times. The genes are TRBV11-3 and TRBJ2-7; unclear D gene. V was clipped by 4 bases and J by 2 bases, with 15 bases between them. CDR3 length: 15 amino acids. Germline CDR1 SGHNT, CDR2 YENEEA. DNA for the CDR3: TGTGCCAGCAGCTCGACGGAACCTAGGCCCTACGAGCAGTACGTC. Its protein product is CASSSTEPRPYEQYV.

This clonotype came up a few times. The chain links TRBV28 to TRBJ2-2; maybe TRBD2 (5 bases). This CDR3 comprises 17 residues. Trimming removed 4 bases at V and 6 bases at J, with 21 bases between. CDR1 is MDHEN, CDR2 SYDVKM, per germline. The CDR3, as DNA: TGTGCCAGCAGTTCCGGAGGAAACGAGTGGTCCGCCGGGGAGCTGTTTTTT. It translates to CASSSGGNEWSAGELFF.

This chain links TRBV10-3 with TRBJ2-1; 10 positions agree with TRBD2. Per germline, CDR1 ENHRY and CDR2 SYGVKD. J lost 0 bases, V lost 0 bases, and 5 bases had no gene match. This CDR3 is 18 amino acids long. CDR3 nucleotide sequence: TGTGCCATCAGTGAGTCAACTAGCGGGACACGCTCCTACAATGAGCAGTTCTTC. As protein: CAISESTSGTRSYNEQFF.

The genes are TRBV27 and TRBJ2-7, with 10 bases identical to TRBD2. Germline V gene lookup returns CDR1 MNHEY and CDR2 SMNVEV (reference sequence). V gave up 5 bases and J gave up 4 bases; unmatched junction bases: 11. This CDR3 spans 16 amino acids. For the CDR3, the DNA is TGTGCCAGCAGTCATCGGGGAGCGGGAGGGCTGTACGAGCAGTACTTC. Amino acid sequence: CASSHRGAGGLYEQYF.

This clonotype was detected a few times. The chain uses TRBV11-1 and TRBJ2-3; 9 bases fit TRBD2. Trimming took 5 bases from V and 0 from J; bases not matched to a gene: 12. CDR1 and CDR2 from the germline V gene are SGHAT and FQDESV (reference sequence). The CDR3 is made up of 18 amino acids. The CDR3 loop reads CASSASAGGPISTDTQYF. CDR3 coding DNA: TGTGCCAGCAGCGCATCAGCGGGAGGTCCTATTAGCACAGATACGCAGTATTTT.

CDR3 coding DNA: TGCAGCGCACTCTTAAGCTCCTACAATGAGCAGTTCTTC. Its translation is CSALLSSYNEQFF. This rearrangement joins TRBV29-1 to TRBJ2-1; D is undetermined. The V end was cut by 7 bases, the J end by 0 bases, with 10 bases between. Per germline, CDR1 SQVTM and CDR2 ANQGSEA. This CDR3 has 13 amino acids.

The chain couples TRBV3-1 to TRBJ2-2; 9 bases line up with TRBD2. This CDR3 is 19 amino acids long. The germline V gene encodes CDR1 LGHDT and CDR2 YNNKEL (reference sequence). J was trimmed by 0 bases and V by 11 bases; bases with no gene match: 19. In DNA form, the CDR3 reads TGTGCCTTCTGCTCAGCCAAGGGACTAGCTCCGACGAACACCGGGGAGCTGTTTTTT. Its protein is CAFCSAKGLAPTNTGELFF. Full variable domain (outside the CDR3, taken from reference TRBV3-1 and TRBJ2-2): DTAVSQTPKYLVTQMGNDKSIKCEQNLGHDTMYWYKQDSKKFLKIMFSYNNKELIINETVPNRFSPKSPDKAHLNLHINSLELGDSAVYFCAFCSAKGLAPTNTGELFFGEGSRLTVL.

This clonotype was counted between two and nine times. The V and J genes are TRBV20-1 and TRBJ2-7, with D hard to call. CDR1 DFQATT and CDR2 SNEGSKA come from the germline V gene (reference sequence). CDR3 length: 14 amino acids. V was clipped by 0 bases and J by 2 bases, with 11 bases between them. Here the CDR3 reads CSARDNVLTYEQYV. The CDR3, as DNA: TGCAGTGCTAGAGATAACGTCCTTACCTACGAGCAGTACGTC.

This clonotype was detected a few times. The chain is built from TRBV3-1 and TRBJ2-3, with TRBD2 matching over 13 bases. The CDR3 contains 19 residues. The V and J ends lost 5 bases and 4 bases, in that order; junction bases with no gene match: 15. CDR1 and CDR2 (germline): LGHDT, YNNKEL (reference sequence). The CDR3 protein is CASSDGLAGEGLRADTQYF. CDR3 DNA: TGTGCCAGCAGCGATGGACTAGCGGGGGAGGGACTTCGGGCAGATACGCAGTATTTT.